This T cell receptor (beta chain) was found in a study of identical twins. General study findings and limits: Invariant cells of the MAIT and iNKT types might have partly distorted the zero-insertion analyses.

The sample holds many counts of this clonotype. The antigen is unknown. Germline CDR1 and CDR2: SGHRS and YFSETQ. V was clipped by 2 bases and J by 2 bases, with 8 bases between them. There are 14 residues in the CDR3. Each CDR3 protein is one row after TCRdb ran MiXCR on the 5' RACE reads. The data hold about 200,000 distinct CDR3 sequences, with 6.5% observed a single time. Another study also made use of these data, one on T cells expressing NK-cell markers. From that paper: The sorts in several experiments were restricted to alpha-beta TCR T cells by an anti-gamma-delta TCR antibody.

This rearrangement joins TRBV5-1 to TRBJ2-1, with unresolved D. The material sequenced was CD8+ T cells sorted from blood. The TCR comes from a woman younger than 30 in good health. In nucleotides, the CDR3 is TGCGCCAGCAGCTTCAGCGTCCCCTACAATGAGCAGTTCTTC. This translates into CASSFSVPYNEQFF.